This T cell receptor beta chain emerged from a study of T cell responses to AZD1222 COVID-19 vaccine. The study's findings and limits: Variant regions that are unmutated are reportedly the target of nearly half of spike-specific TCRs. Rises in breadth and depth of Spike-specific TCRs came after two AZD1222 doses.

On this clone itself: What it recognizes is unknown.

Trimming stripped 11 bases from V and 6 bases from J, with 10 bases between. Germline-derived CDR1 and CDR2 are SEHNR and FQNEAQ (reference sequence). There are 10 residues in the CDR3. Only in-frame clones appear in the TCRdb table, and some are missing; sequencing was by immunoSEQ multiplex PCR. The data show approximately 150,000 clones, about 90% seen once. The receptor comes from an adult who received the AZD1222 COVID-19 vaccine. The sequencing here drew on peripheral blood, taken 28 days after the second AZD1222 dose. V gene TRBV7-9 combines with J gene TRBJ2-5; TRBD1 is a possible D gene (6 bases). The CDR3, as DNA: TGTGCCTCCCAGGGGAAGACCCAGTACTTC. It codes for CASQGKTQYF. Based on the CDR3 plus reference TRBV7-9 and TRBJ2-5, the full variable domain is DTGVSQNPRHKITKRGQNVTFRCDPISEHNRLYWYRQTLGQGPEFLTYFQNEAQLEKSRLLSDRFSAERPKGSFSTLEIQRTEQGDSAMYLCASQGKTQYFGPGTRLLVL.